The clone carrying this TCR beta chain was counted at least ten times. Antigen specificity is unknown. The source of the sample is a study of Graves' ophthalmopathy and Graves' hyperthyroidism. General study points: The model forecast ophthalmopathy progression, reaching around 70% sensitivity and 72% to 80% specificity.

The sequenced template was RNA, covering the TCR beta CDR3 region. HTBI-primed RT-PCR formed the first round, and a multiplex PCR formed the second. A single record per CDR3 protein comes from TCRdb applying MiXCR to the multiplex PCR reads. The table includes 1 million to 1.3 million distinct CDR3 sequences, about 40% detected once. This CDR3 is 13 amino acids long. Germline CDR1 reads SQVTM; CDR2 reads ANQGSEA. V lost 6 bases to trimming and J lost 5 bases; unmatched junction nucleotides: 9. Material for sequencing was peripheral blood or thyroid tissue (not recorded which). This receptor was identified in an adult man with Graves' hyperthyroidism. V is TRBV29-1 and J is TRBJ2-5; TRBD2 matches 7 bases. The CDR3 sequence: CSVGGEGRETQYF. The CDR3 coding sequence is TGCAGCGTGGGGGGGGAAGGGAGGGAGACCCAGTACTTC.